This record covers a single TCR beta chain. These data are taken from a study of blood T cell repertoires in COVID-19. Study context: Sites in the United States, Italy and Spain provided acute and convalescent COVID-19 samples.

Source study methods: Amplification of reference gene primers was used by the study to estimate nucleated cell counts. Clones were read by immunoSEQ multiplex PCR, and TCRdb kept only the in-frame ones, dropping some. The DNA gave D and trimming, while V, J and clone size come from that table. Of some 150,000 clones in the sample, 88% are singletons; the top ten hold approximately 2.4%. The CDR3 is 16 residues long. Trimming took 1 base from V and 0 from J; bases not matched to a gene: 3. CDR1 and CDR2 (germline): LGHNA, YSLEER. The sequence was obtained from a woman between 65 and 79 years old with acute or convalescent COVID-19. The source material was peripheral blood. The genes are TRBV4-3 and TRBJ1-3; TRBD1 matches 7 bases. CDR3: CASSQGQGHSGNTIYF. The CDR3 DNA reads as TGCGCCAGCAGCCAAGGACAGGGCCACTCTGGAAACACCATATATTTT.